These 14 T cell receptor beta chains were all obtained from the same sample, sequenced in a study of graft-versus-host responses after intestinal transplantation. From the graft tissue, intraepithelial and lamina propria lymphocytes were released through processing. This table comes from immunoSEQ multiplex PCR, and its TCRdb copy is limited to in-frame clones, with some not included. This table has some 15,000 clones, over 60% appearing once. The source material was ileum tissue, sampled roughly 28 days after intestinal transplant. All receptors come from a human patient who received an intestinal transplant, so some T cells may come from the graft donor.

The chain links TRBV2 to TRBJ1-5; TRBD1 matches 10 bases. Germline V lookup: CDR1 SNHLY, CDR2 FYNNEI. This CDR3 is 16 amino acids long. With 7 bases clipped from V and 9 bases from J, the junction kept 15 bases outside the gene matches. CDR3 nucleotides: TGTGCCAGCACCGCCGGGGACAGGGGCAACAGAGGGCCCCAGCATTTT. It translates to CASTAGDRGNRGPQHF.

This clone appeared once. The chain combines TRBV5-5 with TRBJ1-5; TRBD1 might be the D (5 bases). CDR3 length: 14 residues. The V end was cut by 1 base, the J end by 7 bases, with 12 bases between. Germline-derived CDR1 and CDR2 are SGHKS and YYEKEE (reference sequence). This chain's CDR3 is CASSLTTDGQPQHF. CDR3 coding DNA: TGTGCCAGCAGCTTGACGACAGATGGACAGCCCCAGCATTTT.

CDR3: CASSEQGSNQPQHF. The CDR3, as DNA: TGTGCCAGCAGCGAACAGGGTAGCAATCAGCCCCAGCATTTT. The chain joins TRBV6-5 to TRBJ1-5; possible D gene TRBD1, 6 bases. The V end was cut by 6 bases, the J end by 0 bases, with 9 bases between. There are 14 residues in the CDR3. Germline loops: CDR1 MNHEY, CDR2 SVGAGI.

The chain recombines TRBV2 with TRBJ2-2; TRBD1 matches 7 bases. Germline V gene lookup returns CDR1 SNHLY and CDR2 FYNNEI. V trimming: 7 bases; J trimming: 4 bases; junction bases outside the gene matches: 6. CDR3 length: 14 residues. CDR3: CASKNDRVTGELFF. CDR3 sequence (DNA): TGTGCCAGCAAAAACGACAGGGTCACCGGGGAGCTGTTTTTT.

The genes are TRBV5-4 and TRBJ2-3, with TRBD2 as a possible D gene (6 bases). V was clipped by 1 base and J by 3 bases, with 9 bases between them. The germline CDR1 and CDR2 sequences are SGHNT and YYREEE (reference sequence). CDR3 length: 14 residues. CDR3 sequence: CASSLWGVTDTQYF. The DNA for the CDR3 is TGTGCCAGCAGCTTGTGGGGGGTGACAGATACGCAGTATTTT.

On this clone itself: The same CDR3 also results from other DNA sequences found in this sample. The rearrangement joins TRBV29-1 to TRBJ2-2; TRBD1 matches 8 bases. CDR3 length equals 13 residues. Per germline, CDR1 SQVTM and CDR2 ANQGSEA. V gave up 6 bases and J gave up 4 bases; unmatched junction bases: 4. The CDR3 region has the DNA TGCAGCGTAGGGACAGGTCCCACCGGGGAGCTGTTTTTT. It codes for CSVGTGPTGELFF.

The sample holds a few counts of this clone. This sequence joins TRBV5-4 and TRBJ2-3, with 7 bases lining up with TRBD1. This CDR3 is 13 amino acids long. Trimming at V came to 4 bases and at J to 7 bases, leaving 6 bases not matched to a gene. Germline CDR1 reads SGHNT; CDR2 reads YYREEE (reference sequence). The CDR3 spells CASSPIQGNTQYF. CDR3 DNA: TGTGCCAGCAGCCCCATACAGGGGAATACGCAGTATTTT.

The genes are TRBV7-2 and TRBJ2-5; no definite D call. This CDR3 region has 17 residues. CDR1 and CDR2 (germline): SGHTA, FQGNSA. The germline V and J ends were trimmed by 5 bases and 0 bases, with 19 bases remaining between them. The CDR3 here is CASSPGGLPQYQETQYF. The DNA for the CDR3 is TGTGCCAGCAGCCCCGGTGGGCTACCACAGTACCAAGAGACCCAGTACTTC. Together with reference TRBV7-2 and TRBJ2-5, the CDR3 gives the full variable domain: GAGVSQSPSNKVTEKGKDVELRCDPISGHTALYWYRQSLGQGLEFLIYFQGNSAPDKSGLPSDRFSAERTGGSVSTLTIQRTQQEDSAVYLCASSPGGLPQYQETQYFGPGTRLLVL.

The CDR3 DNA reads as TGCGCCAGCAGCTGGGGGACAGGGGAACATCAGCCCCAGCATTTT. It translates to CASSWGTGEHQPQHF. This chain joins TRBV5-1 and TRBJ1-5; 10 bases line up with TRBD1. This CDR3 is built from 15 residues. The trim removed 3 bases at V and 5 bases at J, leaving 5 bases unmatched. Germline V CDR1 and CDR2: SGHRS, YFSETQ.

This rearrangement joins TRBV7-8 to TRBJ1-3; D uncertain. Germline V gene data show CDR1 as SGHVS and CDR2 as FQNEAQ. This CDR3 is built from 13 residues. The ends were cut back, 5 bases at V and 2 bases at J, with 7 bases in the middle. The CDR3 loop reads CASSREAGNTIYF. In DNA, the CDR3 is TGTGCCAGCAGCCGAGAGGCTGGAAACACCATATATTTT.

The rearrangement joins TRBV29-1 to TRBJ2-5; 8 bases are shared with TRBD1. The CDR3 length is 13 residues. Germline V lookup: CDR1 SQVTM, CDR2 ANQGSEA. After removal of 3 bases from V and 5 bases from J, the junction contained 5 bases not matched to a gene. The CDR3 sequence: CSVDQGASETQYF. Written as DNA, the CDR3 is TGCAGCGTTGACCAGGGGGCTTCGGAGACCCAGTACTTC.

The V call is TRBV11-2, the J call TRBJ1-1; D is possibly TRBD1 (6 bases). The CDR3 contains 16 residues. The V gene's germline CDR1 is SGHAT and CDR2 FQNNGV. With 5 bases removed from V and 0 bases from J, the gap between germline ends came to 16 bases. In nucleotides, the CDR3 is TGTGCCAGCAGCCCGCGCATCAGGGGCATGAACACTGAAGCTTTCTTT. Amino acids: CASSPRIRGMNTEAFF. Drawing the rest from reference TRBV11-2 and TRBJ1-1, the complete variable domain is EAGVAQSPRYKIIEKRQSVAFWCNPISGHATLYWYQQILGQGPKLLIQFQNNGVVDDSQLPKDRFSAERLKGVDSTLKIQPAKLEDSAVYLCASSPRIRGMNTEAFFGQGTRLTVV.

This clone was counted only a few times. This sequence joins TRBV28 and TRBJ2-5; 8 positions agree with TRBD1. Trimming took 1 base from V and 3 from J; bases not matched to a gene: 10. Germline V gene data show CDR1 as MDHEN and CDR2 as SYDVKM. This CDR3 contains 17 residues. The DNA for the CDR3 is TGTGCCAGCAGTTTATTAGTAGGCAGGGGGCCTGAAGAGACCCAGTACTTC. Protein product: CASSLLVGRGPEETQYF. The whole variable domain, filled in from reference TRBV28 and TRBJ2-5, reads DVKVTQSSRYLVKRTGEKVFLECVQDMDHENMFWYRQDPGLGLRLIYFSYDVKMKEKGDIPEGYSVSREKKERFSLILESASTNQTSMYLCASSLLVGRGPEETQYFGPGTRLLVL.

This sequence joins TRBV7-9 and TRBJ2-1, with 7 bases matching TRBD2. Germline trimming cut 5 bases from V and 3 bases from J; bases unmatched to any gene: 7. Germline V gene lookup returns CDR1 SEHNR and CDR2 FQNEAQ (reference sequence). This CDR3 is built from 15 residues. In nucleotides, the CDR3 is TGTGCCAGCAGCAGTTCCGGGACTAACTACAATGAGCAGTTCTTC. It translates to CASSSSGTNYNEQFF.